This T cell receptor beta chain was sequenced in a study of T cell clones after liver transplantation. Overall study: Post-transplant blood was tracked for graft-donor-reactive T cell clones identified in a pre-transplant mixed lymphocyte reaction. Graft-donor-reactive sequences were compared with third-party-reactive TCRbeta sequences from pre-transplant mixed lymphocyte reactions.

Profiled with immunoSEQ multiplex PCR; TCRdb holds only in-frame clones, not every one. The sample includes 45,000 to 55,000 clones, about four fifths of them seen just once. Notes on this clone: Its antigen remains unidentified.

Broader study findings: A larger donor-reactive than third-party decline suggested partial antigen-specific deletion.

Between the trimmed V and J ends, which lost 1 base and 2 bases, there was a span of 20 bases. The CDR3 totals 18 residues. Germline V CDR1 and CDR2: SGHAT, FQDESV (reference sequence). J is TRBJ2-5 and V is TRBV11-1; the D gene could be TRBD1 or TRBD2 (5 bases each). Here the sequenced sample was CD4+ T cells from blood, taken before liver transplant. This clonotype was sampled from a human donor who received a liver transplant. This chain's CDR3 is CASSLGGGGFSTQETQYF. The DNA of the CDR3 is TGTGCCAGCAGCTTAGGTGGGGGTGGCTTCTCAACTCAAGAGACCCAGTACTTC.